The 13 T cell receptor beta chains below all came from one sample that was sequenced in a study of cytomegalovirus exposure and HLA in healthy donors. PCR amplification relied on 60 Vbeta primers (plus 13 Jbeta primers). Assay used: immunoSEQ multiplex PCR; TCRdb lists only in-frame clones, some missing. Of approximately 150,000 clones in the sample, roughly 80% were seen once. The sequencing input was PBMCs. These receptors were taken from a woman aged 45-59 years in good health and CMV-seropositive.

V is TRBV5-1 and J is TRBJ1-2; D may be TRBD1 (5 bases). The CDR3 contains 15 residues. Germline CDR1 is SGHRS and CDR2 is YFSETQ. With 7 bases removed from V and 8 bases from J, the gap between germline ends came to 24 bases. The CDR3 protein is CASRVDSPFMGGYTF. CDR3 bases: TGCGCCAGCCGGGTCGACAGTCCCTTCATGGGAGGCTACACCTTC.

The chain has TRBV5-6 and TRBJ2-6; D unclear. The CDR3 consists of 14 residues. The V and J ends lost 4 bases and 0 bases respectively, with 5 bases between them. The germline V gene encodes CDR1 SGHDT and CDR2 YYEEEE. The CDR3, as DNA: TGTGCCAGCAGCCCCTACTCTGGGGCCAACGTCCTGACTTTC. Encoded protein: CASSPYSGANVLTF.

This chain links TRBV10-3 with TRBJ2-5, with 10 bases that match TRBD2. The V segment lost 0 bases and the J segment 3 bases; nucleotides outside the gene matches: 10. This CDR3 has 18 amino acids. Germline loops: CDR1 ENHRY, CDR2 SYGVKD. CDR3 nucleotides: TGTGCCATCAGTGAGTCGTTAGCGGGGGGACCTATCGAAGAGACCCAGTACTTC. As protein: CAISESLAGGPIEETQYF.

This chain links TRBV4-1 with TRBJ2-1, with TRBD1 identical over 9 bases. The CDR3 extends over 18 amino acids. V was pared by 3 bases and J by 2 bases, with 11 bases of the junction left unmatched. The V gene's germline CDR1 is MGHRA and CDR2 YSYEKL. The CDR3 loop is CASSHLIPGQGTYNEQFF. CDR3 sequence (DNA): TGCGCCAGCAGCCACCTTATCCCGGGACAGGGAACCTACAATGAGCAGTTCTTC.

V gene TRBV4-1 combines with J gene TRBJ2-3, with 7 nucleotides matching TRBD1. Trimming cost V 1 base and J 0 bases; bases outside gene matches: 4. This CDR3 comprises 16 residues. Germline assignment: CDR1 MGHRA and CDR2 YSYEKL. Here the CDR3 reads CASSQAGGFSTDTQYF. The DNA for the CDR3 is TGCGCCAGCAGCCAAGCAGGGGGATTCAGCACAGATACGCAGTATTTT.

V and J are TRBV10-3 and TRBJ2-5; the D gene is possibly TRBD2 (6 bases). The length of the CDR3 is 12 residues. V was pared by 10 bases and J by 5 bases, with 14 bases between. Germline-derived CDR1 and CDR2 are ENHRY and SYGVKD. The CDR3 protein is CATGTSYETQYF. DNA for the CDR3: TGTGCCACCGGCACTAGCTATGAGACCCAGTACTTC.

The chain recombines TRBV15 with TRBJ2-3; 11 positions match TRBD1. The CDR3 loop spans 18 amino acids. Germline-derived CDR1 and CDR2 are LNHNV and YYDKDF (reference sequence). V dropped 2 bases and J dropped 2; count of bases not matched to a gene: 9. CDR3 nucleotides: TGTGCCACCAGCAGAAGTAAAAAGGACAGGGGGCTCACAGATACGCAGTATTTT. Protein product: CATSRSKKDRGLTDTQYF. The whole variable domain, filled in from reference TRBV15 and TRBJ2-3, reads DAMVIQNPRYQVTQFGKPVTLSCSQTLNHNVMYWYQQKSSQAPKLLFHYYDKDFNNEADTPDNFQSRRPNTSFCFLDIRSPGLGDTAMYLCATSRSKKDRGLTDTQYFGPGTRLTVL.

This clone was seen only a few times. One end of the junction fails to match germline, which may point to a read error. The chain joins TRBV7-9 to TRBJ2-7, with 11 bases aligning to TRBD1. The germline CDR1 and CDR2 sequences are SEHNR and FQNEAQ (reference sequence). There are 15 residues in the CDR3. CDR3 DNA sequence: TGTTCCAGCAGTGGACAGGGGGCTTTTTCCTACGAGCAGTACTTC. Protein product: CSSSGQGAFSYEQYF.

The rearrangement links TRBV9 to TRBJ2-3, with TRBD2 as a possible D gene (6 bases). The length of the CDR3 is 14 residues. V lost 2 bases to trimming and J lost 4 bases, with 11 bases between them. Germline V lookup: CDR1 SGDLS, CDR2 YYNGEE. CDR3 protein: CASSVGGGSDTQYF. The CDR3 DNA reads as TGTGCCAGCAGCGTGGGGGGTGGTTCAGATACGCAGTATTTT.

V is TRBV6-5 and J is TRBJ1-4; D is unclear. This CDR3 has 14 residues. Germline-derived CDR1 and CDR2 are MNHEY and SVGAGI. The germline V and J ends were trimmed by 6 bases and 5 bases, with 13 bases remaining between them. CDR3 DNA: TGTGCCAGCAGACTCACAGCATGGAATGAAAAACTGTTTTTT. Translated, it gives CASRLTAWNEKLFF.

This clone has more than one count but fewer than ten. The V gene is TRBV6-6, the J gene TRBJ2-5; 8 bases are a match to TRBD2. The germline CDR1 and CDR2 sequences are MNHNY and SVGAGI (reference sequence). This CDR3 has 14 residues. With V trimmed by 10 bases and J by 4 bases, 11 bases remained unmatched. The CDR3 loop is CATSGGGTVETQYF. CDR3 bases: TGTGCCACTTCGGGGGGGGGTACGGTAGAGACCCAGTACTTC.

V is TRBV5-1 and J is TRBJ2-5, with TRBD2 matching over 10 bases. The trim removed 3 bases at V and 5 bases at J, leaving 10 bases unmatched. Per the germline V gene, CDR1 is SGHRS and CDR2 is YFSETQ. This CDR3 spans 16 amino acids. The CDR3: CASSSGPAGGPETQYF. DNA for the CDR3: TGCGCCAGCAGCTCGGGACCAGCGGGGGGGCCGGAGACCCAGTACTTC.

A few counts support this clone. The gene calls are TRBV30 and TRBJ2-1, with 10 nucleotides matching TRBD2. Germline CDR1 is GTSNPN and CDR2 is SVGIG (reference sequence). Trimming cost V 0 bases and J 1 base; bases outside gene matches: 6. This CDR3 spans 17 amino acids. The CDR3 reads CAWSVRTSGRSYNEQFF. The CDR3 DNA sequence: TGTGCCTGGAGTGTACGGACTAGCGGCCGTTCCTACAATGAGCAGTTCTTC. Looking up the rest from reference TRBV30 and TRBJ2-1 gives the full variable domain: SQTIHQWPATLVQPVGSPLSLECTVEGTSNPNLYWYRQAAGRGLQLLFYSVGIGQISSEVPQNLSASRPQDRQFILSSKKLLLSDSGFYLCAWSVRTSGRSYNEQFFGPGTRLTVL.